Listed here are 23 T cell receptor beta chains from one sample, sequenced in a study of memory CD4+ T cells and cytomegalovirus serostatus. TCRdb's table, derived via immunoSEQ multiplex PCR, lists solely in-frame clones and lacks some. The profile shows roughly 45,000 clones, around 80% of them singletons. Single viable CD3+CD4+CD8-CD45RO+ cells were sorted as the memory CD4+ T cells. Material for sequencing was memory CD4+ T cells from blood. The receptors shown here come from an adult in good health and CMV-seronegative.

The genes are TRBV11-3 and TRBJ1-2; D may be TRBD1 (5 bases). This CDR3 has 14 residues. V dropped 3 bases and J dropped 1 base, with 9 bases sitting between them. Germline CDR1 SGHNT, CDR2 YENEEA. The DNA for the CDR3 is TGTGCCAGCAGCTTCGGGACGGATAACTATGGCTACACCTTC. It specifies CASSFGTDNYGYTF. The whole variable domain, filled in from reference TRBV11-3 and TRBJ1-2, reads EAGVVQSPRYKIIEKKQPVAFWCNPISGHNTLYWYLQNLGQGPELLIRYENEEAVDDSQLPKDRFSAERLKGVDSTLKIQPAELGDSAVYLCASSFGTDNYGYTFGSGTRLTVV.

V is TRBV10-3 and J is TRBJ2-1; 12 bases fit TRBD2. This CDR3 spans 17 amino acids. V lost 2 bases to trimming and J lost 2 bases; unmatched junction nucleotides: 4. CDR1 and CDR2 from the germline V gene are ENHRY and SYGVKD. CDR3 sequence (DNA): TGTGCCATCAGTGAGCCTAGCGGGAGGGCCCCCTACAATGAGCAGTTCTTC. Its translation is CAISEPSGRAPYNEQFF.

The rearrangement links TRBV5-1 to TRBJ2-7; TRBD2 matches at 13 bases. Germline V CDR1 and CDR2: SGHRS, YFSETQ. This CDR3 has 15 residues. Trimming cost V 4 bases and J 1 base; bases outside gene matches: 2. CDR3 nucleotide sequence: TGCGCCAGCAGCCTGGGACTAGCGGGGTCCTACGAGCAGTACTTC. The encoded protein is CASSLGLAGSYEQYF.

This chain connects TRBV2 to TRBJ2-2; tentatively, D is TRBD2 (5 bases). CDR1 is SNHLY, CDR2 FYNNEI, per germline. This CDR3 has 15 amino acids. V lost 3 bases and J 1 base, leaving 9 bases between the germline ends. The CDR3 spells CASSERARNTGELFF. CDR3 in DNA: TGTGCCAGCAGTGAGCGGGCGAGGAACACCGGGGAGCTGTTTTTT.

The chain combines TRBV11-3 with TRBJ2-5; D gene uncertain. Germline V CDR1 and CDR2: SGHNT, YENEEA. This CDR3 region has 12 residues. Trimming removed 4 bases from V and 1 base from J, with 4 bases in between. The CDR3 region has the DNA TGTGCCAGCAGCTATCTCCAAGAGACCCAGTACTTC. Its protein product is CASSYLQETQYF.

This clone appeared a few times. The chain couples TRBV6-5 to TRBJ2-5, with unresolved D. Germline V CDR1 and CDR2: MNHEY, SVGAGI. The CDR3 contains 12 residues. With 2 bases removed from V and 3 bases from J, the gap between germline ends came to 4 bases. CDR3 nucleotides: TGTGCCAGCAGTTACGGGAAAGAGACCCAGTACTTC. Amino acids: CASSYGKETQYF.

This clone came up a few times. The chain joins TRBV7-2 to TRBJ2-3; D uncertain. The CDR3 has 14 residues. The germline V gene encodes CDR1 SGHTA and CDR2 FQGNSA. V dropped 1 base and J dropped 4 bases, with 9 bases sitting between them. DNA for the CDR3: TGTGCCAGCAGCTTAGGCGCGACTTCAGATACGCAGTATTTT. Its protein product is CASSLGATSDTQYF.

The sample holds a few counts of this clone. This sequence joins TRBV2 and TRBJ1-2, with D uncertain. V lost 7 bases and J 6 bases, leaving 15 bases between the germline ends. The length of the CDR3 is 13 residues. The germline gives CDR1 SNHLY, CDR2 FYNNEI. CDR3 nucleotides: TGTGCCAGCAAATGGAGGGAATCCAATGGCTACACCTTC. Residues: CASKWRESNGYTF.

This chain links TRBV11-2 with TRBJ1-6; 7 bases agree with TRBD1. The length of the CDR3 is 15 residues. The trim removed 4 bases at V and 7 bases at J, leaving 7 bases unmatched. Per the germline V gene, CDR1 is SGHAT and CDR2 is FQNNGV. The CDR3 protein is CASSYAGQSNSPLHF. DNA of the CDR3: TGTGCCAGCAGCTATGCGGGACAGTCCAATTCACCCCTCCACTTT.

This rearrangement joins TRBV7-9 to TRBJ1-4; no reliable D call. V lost 2 bases and J 0 bases, leaving 7 bases between the germline ends. Germline-derived CDR1 and CDR2 are SEHNR and FQNEAQ (reference sequence). CDR3 size: 15 residues. The CDR3 reads CASSLRTATNEKLFF. CDR3 coding DNA: TGTGCCAGCAGCTTAAGGACTGCAACTAATGAAAAACTGTTTTTT.

V gene TRBV19 combines with J gene TRBJ2-1; unclear D gene. Per germline, CDR1 LNHDA and CDR2 SQIVND (reference sequence). The V and J ends lost 7 bases and 0 bases respectively, with 16 bases between them. The CDR3 runs to 16 residues. CDR3 DNA sequence: TGTGCCAGTACCCTTAACTGGGTTAGCTCCTACAATGAGCAGTTCTTC. Translation gives CASTLNWVSSYNEQFF.

V is TRBV28 and J is TRBJ2-7; D gene ambiguous. Germline V gene sequence: CDR1 MDHEN, CDR2 SYDVKM. V lost 6 bases and J lost 2, with 11 bases in between. The CDR3 spans 13 residues. The CDR3 DNA sequence: TGTGCCAGCAGGAAGCCGAAGACCTACGAGCAGTACTTC. Its translation is CASRKPKTYEQYF.

The chain links TRBV5-6 to TRBJ1-1; TRBD1 matches 7 bases. The CDR3 is 18 amino acids. The germline V gene has CDR1 SGHDT and CDR2 YYEEEE. V was pared by 0 bases and J by 3 bases, with 14 bases of the junction left unmatched. In nucleotides, the CDR3 is TGTGCCAGCAGCTTGGGACCCCGCAGGGGGACTCGTCACACTGAAGCTTTCTTT. It codes for CASSLGPRRGTRHTEAFF.

A remark on this clone: The identical CDR3 is also encoded by other nucleotide sequences in the sample. The chain has TRBV6-5 and TRBJ2-2, with 7 bases lining up with TRBD1. V was pared by 6 bases and J by 2 bases, with 6 bases of the junction left unmatched. The CDR3 runs 15 residues. CDR1 MNHEY and CDR2 SVGAGI come from the germline V gene. CDR3 region: CASSRGTANTGELFF. The CDR3 region has the DNA TGTGCCAGCAGCCGAGGGACAGCAAACACCGGGGAGCTGTTTTTT.

The rearrangement uses TRBV7-2 and TRBJ2-5; D gene unclear. The CDR3 totals 13 residues. Trimming removed 5 bases from V and 0 bases from J, with 7 bases in between. Per the germline V gene, CDR1 is SGHTA and CDR2 is FQGNSA. This CDR3 reads CASSPWDQETQYF. The CDR3 coding sequence is TGTGCCAGCAGCCCTTGGGACCAAGAGACCCAGTACTTC.

This clone showed up just a few times. The chain couples TRBV5-1 to TRBJ1-5, with TRBD1 matching 8 bases. V lost 4 bases to trimming and J lost 7 bases; unmatched junction nucleotides: 10. Germline V CDR1 and CDR2: SGHRS, YFSETQ. This CDR3 is built from 15 residues. The CDR3 bases are TGCGCCAGCAGCCGGGCAGGGGGCGCGGAGCAGCCCCAGCATTTT. Amino acids: CASSRAGGAEQPQHF.

This clone was seen a single time. The V and J genes are TRBV2 and TRBJ1-1; D is uncertain. The CDR3 spans 13 residues. Germline V gene sequence: CDR1 SNHLY, CDR2 FYNNEI. V lost 0 bases to trimming and J lost 11 bases, with 13 bases between them. The CDR3: CASSEANGGEAFF. DNA of the CDR3: TGTGCCAGCAGTGAAGCCAACGGCGGAGAGGCTTTCTTT. Looking up the rest from reference TRBV2 and TRBJ1-1 gives the full variable domain: EPEVTQTPSHQVTQMGQEVILRCVPISNHLYFYWYRQILGQKVEFLVSFYNNEISEKSEIFDDQFSVERPDGSNFTLKIRSTKLEDSAMYFCASSEANGGEAFFGQGTRLTVV.

This clone was seen only once. The genes are TRBV30 and TRBJ2-3; D gene uncertain. The CDR3 is 13 amino acids. V gave up 3 bases and J gave up 4 bases, with 11 bases separating them. In germline, CDR1 is GTSNPN, CDR2 SVGIG (reference sequence). The CDR3 DNA sequence: TGTGCCTGGAGGAGGAACCCCTCAGATACGCAGTATTTT. Translating gives CAWRRNPSDTQYF.

V usage is TRBV27 and J usage is TRBJ1-2, with D possibly being TRBD1 (5 bases). Per germline, CDR1 MNHEY and CDR2 SMNVEV (reference sequence). V was cut by 3 bases and J by 2 bases, with 13 bases left in between. This CDR3 spans 15 amino acids. CDR3 DNA sequence: TGTGCCAGCAGTTTTCTCAGGGAATGGAACTATGGCTACACCTTC. It codes for CASSFLREWNYGYTF.

The chain combines TRBV12-5 with TRBJ1-1; 9 positions agree with TRBD1. In germline, CDR1 is LGHNT, CDR2 FRNRAP. This CDR3 region has 15 residues. Trimming took 6 bases from V and 5 from J; bases not matched to a gene: 10. The CDR3 is CASGKGQGEGTEAFF. The CDR3 region has the DNA TGTGCTAGTGGCAAGGGACAGGGAGAGGGGACTGAAGCTTTCTTT.

This clone was seen a few times. The V gene is TRBV13, the J gene TRBJ2-7, with 10 bases aligning to TRBD2. The CDR3 extends over 15 amino acids. The germline V gene encodes CDR1 PRHDT and CDR2 FYEKMQ (reference sequence). Trimming removed 2 bases from V and 7 bases from J; junction bases left unmatched: 8. The CDR3 bases are TGTGCCAGCAGCTTACTAAGCGGGGGGGCAGGGGAGCAGTACTTC. Residues: CASSLLSGGAGEQYF.

This chain joins TRBV6-5 and TRBJ1-2, with D unresolved. The CDR3 runs 12 residues. Per germline, CDR1 MNHEY and CDR2 SVGAGI. Deletions cut 6 bases from V and 7 bases from J, with 12 bases between. CDR3 nucleotides: TGTGCCAGCAGCGGAACCCCAGGTGGCTACACCTTC. This encodes CASSGTPGGYTF.

The chain couples TRBV11-2 to TRBJ1-1; tentatively, D is TRBD1 (6 bases). Trimming stripped 0 bases from V and 1 base from J, with 18 bases between. The CDR3 runs 18 residues. Germline values: CDR1 SGHAT, CDR2 FQNNGV. CDR3 sequence (DNA): TGTGCCAGCAGCTTAGAATTCCGTAGGGGGGCGGGGAACACTGAAGCTTTCTTT. Its translation: CASSLEFRRGAGNTEAFF. Combining the CDR3 with reference TRBV11-2 and TRBJ1-1 gives the whole variable domain EAGVAQSPRYKIIEKRQSVAFWCNPISGHATLYWYQQILGQGPKLLIQFQNNGVVDDSQLPKDRFSAERLKGVDSTLKIQPAKLEDSAVYLCASSLEFRRGAGNTEAFFGQGTRLTVV.